This T cell receptor beta chain was observed in a study of regulatory T cells in long-lasting Graves disease. Points on this clonotype: Its target is unknown.

HTBI primers from iRepertoire and Arm-PCR of CDR3 regions yielded the TCR beta libraries. TCRdb passed the multiplex PCR reads through MiXCR, listing each CDR3 protein once. The sample has around 320,000 distinct CDR3 sequences; roughly 17% are singletons. The germline gives CDR1 LGHNA, CDR2 YNFKEQ. V was shortened by 0 bases and J by 6 bases, with 12 bases between the two germline ends. The CDR3 extends over 14 amino acids. Study observations and caveats: Sharing of public clonotypes was greater in persistent patients (around 3,000) than in new patients (around 1,000). TRBV28, TRBJ1-2 and TRBJ2-5 emerged as the favored segments in persistent disease.

The time point denotes: newly diagnosed GD, antithyroid drugs for less than 3 months. Making the TCR library involved RNA that had been extracted from PBMCs. The data also belong to a second study, concerning T cells in Graves' hyperthyroidism and ophthalmopathy. From that second work: In the first-round RT-PCR of the TCR CDR3, the HTBI primer set was used. Ophthalmopathy and stable hyperthyroidism were separated by a 13 V-J model.

This sample comprised peripheral blood mononuclear cells (PBMCs), obtained at new diagnosis, from a patient treated with antithyroid drugs. The rearrangement uses TRBV4-2 and TRBJ2-7; D remains unclear. The origin of this receptor is a man in his forties with Graves disease. As DNA, the CDR3 is TGTGCCAGCAGCCAAGATGGGTGGCCGAGCGAGCAGTACTTC. As protein: CASSQDGWPSEQYF.